The 26 T cell receptor beta chains in this list originate from one sample, sequenced in a study of T cell changes during pregnancy in multiple sclerosis. Measured with immunoSEQ multiplex PCR; TCRdb has only the in-frame clones, and not every one. The sample carries approximately 50,000 clones, 80% to 95% recorded once. The sequencing used CD4+ T cells from peripheral blood mononuclear cells, collected in the third trimester of pregnancy. The source is a female donor with multiple sclerosis, enrolled in a pregnancy study.

CDR3 nucleotides: TGTGCCAGCGGCAGGGATTACACAGATACGCAGTATTTT. It is translated as CASGRDYTDTQYF. This chain uses TRBV25-1 with TRBJ2-3, with a weak D call TRBD1 (5 bases). CDR3 size: 13 residues. The V end was cut by 8 bases, the J end by 2 bases, with 11 bases between. CDR1 MGHDK and CDR2 SYGVNS come from the germline V gene.

The chain employs TRBV5-4 and TRBJ2-7; D may be TRBD2 (5 bases). This CDR3 contains 14 residues. Trimming removed 3 bases at V and 0 bases at J, with 10 bases between. CDR1 is SGHNT, CDR2 YYREEE, per germline (reference sequence). For the CDR3, the DNA is TGTGCCAGCAGCTCGGAGGTTAGCTCCTACGAGCAGTACTTC. It specifies CASSSEVSSYEQYF. The variable domain in full, with the rest retrieved from reference TRBV5-4 and TRBJ2-7, is ETGVTQSPTHLIKTRGQQVTLRCSSQSGHNTVSWYQQALGQGPQFIFQYYREEENGRGNFPPRFSGLQFPNYSSELNVNALELDDSALYLCASSSEVSSYEQYFGPGTRLTVT.

This chain uses TRBV10-2 with TRBJ2-3; 10 bases map to TRBD2. The CDR3 is 17 residues long. The germline gives CDR1 WSHSY, CDR2 SAAADI. Germline trimming cut 0 bases from V and 0 bases from J; bases unmatched to any gene: 3. The chain's CDR3 is CASSESRTSGSTDTQYF. CDR3 in DNA: TGCGCCAGCAGTGAGTCCCGGACTAGCGGCAGCACAGATACGCAGTATTTT.

This clone was detected only once. The V and J genes are TRBV28 and TRBJ1-1; D is uncertain. Germline V gene lookup returns CDR1 MDHEN and CDR2 SYDVKM. This CDR3 is built from 11 residues. V dropped 3 bases and J dropped 5 bases, with 4 bases sitting between them. CDR3 protein: CASSFPTEAFF. In DNA, the CDR3 is TGTGCCAGCAGTTTTCCAACTGAAGCTTTCTTT. Combining the CDR3 with reference TRBV28 and TRBJ1-1 gives the whole variable domain DVKVTQSSRYLVKRTGEKVFLECVQDMDHENMFWYRQDPGLGLRLIYFSYDVKMKEKGDIPEGYSVSREKKERFSLILESASTNQTSMYLCASSFPTEAFFGQGTRLTVV.

This chain connects TRBV6-1 to TRBJ1-5; D is ambiguous. Trimming took 7 bases from V and 5 from J, leaving 15 bases between them. There are 14 residues in the CDR3. Germline V CDR1 and CDR2: MNHNS, SASEGT. CDR3 coding DNA: TGTGCCAGCACCATACTCAATCTCGATCAGCCCCAGCATTTT. It is translated as CASTILNLDQPQHF.

The chain recombines TRBV14 with TRBJ1-2; D is ambiguous. The germline V gene has CDR1 SGHDN and CDR2 FVKESK. V dropped 0 bases and J dropped 4 bases, with 9 bases sitting between them. CDR3 size: 14 residues. The CDR3 nucleotides read TGTGCCAGCAGCCAAGATTCGACATCCTATGGCTACACCTTC. Its protein is CASSQDSTSYGYTF.

This chain connects TRBV6-5 to TRBJ2-3; D not certain. Germline loops: CDR1 MNHEY, CDR2 SVGAGI. This CDR3 is 15 amino acids long. Trimming removed 8 bases from V and 0 bases from J, with 15 bases in between. The chain's CDR3 is CASRRMGPSTDTQYF. CDR3 DNA sequence: TGTGCCAGCCGACGGATGGGCCCTAGCACAGATACGCAGTATTTT.

This chain joins TRBV5-4 and TRBJ2-5; 10 positions agree with TRBD2. The CDR3 runs to 15 residues. V was clipped by 4 bases and J by 6 bases; unmatched bases: 9. From germline, CDR1 is SGHNT and CDR2 YYREEE (reference sequence). CDR3 DNA: TGTGCCAGCAGCGTAAGCGGGAGGGCCGGGAAGACCCAGTACTTC. This codes for CASSVSGRAGKTQYF.

This clone was counted once. The V gene is TRBV5-6, the J gene TRBJ2-3; D unresolved. In germline, CDR1 is SGHDT, CDR2 YYEEEE. Trimming cost V 4 bases and J 2 bases, with 11 bases left between them. The CDR3 totals 14 residues. DNA of the CDR3: TGTGCCAGCAGCCCTGATGGCTTCACAGATACGCAGTATTTT. This gives the protein CASSPDGFTDTQYF.

Details on this clone: At one boundary the junction diverges from the germline segment, which might be a read error. This sequence joins TRBV7-8 and TRBJ2-1; no definite D call. In germline, CDR1 is SGHVS, CDR2 FQNEAQ. The CDR3 contains 12 residues. DNA for the CDR3: TGTGCCAGCAGCCCTTCCTTCAATGAGCAGTTCTTC. Translated: CASSPSFNEQFF.

The gene calls are TRBV9 and TRBJ2-1; 11 positions match TRBD2. Germline CDR1 reads SGDLS; CDR2 reads YYNGEE. V lost 10 bases and J lost 5; bases outside the gene matches: 11. This CDR3 comprises 15 residues. CDR3 amino acids: CASRPGLAAHNEQFF. CDR3 coding DNA: TGTGCCTCCCGACCGGGACTAGCGGCCCACAATGAGCAGTTCTTC.

The chain joins TRBV5-1 to TRBJ1-5; D is ambiguous. Germline V lookup: CDR1 SGHRS, CDR2 YFSETQ. The CDR3 totals 15 residues. Trimming took off 0 bases at V and 3 bases at J, with 10 bases between the two ends. The CDR3 spells CASSLVSGLNQPQHF. As DNA, the CDR3 is TGCGCCAGCAGCTTGGTTTCGGGTCTCAATCAGCCCCAGCATTTT.

This clone was seen once. The J gene is TRBJ1-2, the V gene TRBV28, with 7 bases identical to TRBD1. J gave up 4 bases and V 6 bases, and 11 bases lay outside the gene matches. CDR1 is MDHEN, CDR2 SYDVKM, per germline. The CDR3 is 15 amino acids. The CDR3 loop reads CASRYHRGEFYGYTF. The DNA of the CDR3 is TGTGCCAGCAGATACCACAGGGGCGAATTCTATGGCTACACCTTC.

The V and J genes are TRBV9 and TRBJ2-2; no firm D call. Germline CDR1 reads SGDLS; CDR2 reads YYNGEE. The V end lost 5 bases, the J end lost 7 bases, and 15 bases lay between the germline ends. The CDR3 runs to 14 residues. The CDR3 loop reads CASRQVATNGELFF. The CDR3 nucleotides read TGTGCCAGCAGGCAAGTTGCAACAAACGGGGAGCTGTTTTTT.

The rearrangement uses TRBV7-2 and TRBJ1-5; D might be TRBD1 (5 bases). The V gene lost 5 bases and the J gene lost 2 bases, with 13 bases spanning the gap. The CDR3 loop spans 15 amino acids. Germline V gene data show CDR1 as SGHTA and CDR2 as FQGNSA. The CDR3 region has the DNA TGTGCCAGCAGCGGCCAAGGGGTTGGCAATCAGCCCCAGCATTTT. Protein: CASSGQGVGNQPQHF.

V is TRBV9 and J is TRBJ1-1; 9 nucleotides align to TRBD1. The CDR3 loop spans 17 amino acids. Germline trimming cut 4 bases from V and 0 bases from J; bases unmatched to any gene: 10. Germline CDR1 reads SGDLS; CDR2 reads YYNGEE. The chain's CDR3 is CASSLGTGRRVNTEAFF. CDR3 in DNA: TGTGCCAGCAGCCTTGGGACAGGGAGAAGGGTGAACACTGAAGCTTTCTTT.

The chain has TRBV7-2 and TRBJ2-1, with D maybe TRBD1 (6 bases). Germline V lookup: CDR1 SGHTA, CDR2 FQGNSA. V was pared by 7 bases and J by 5 bases, with 15 bases between. The CDR3 runs 14 residues. This chain's CDR3 is CASNSGQGNNEQFF. CDR3 in DNA: TGTGCCAGCAACTCTGGGCAGGGGAACAATGAGCAGTTCTTC.

The chain employs TRBV5-1 and TRBJ2-7; 9 bases match TRBD1. The CDR3 length is 18 residues. Losses at the gene ends were 4 bases for V and 5 bases for J; bases not matched to a gene: 19. Germline V gives CDR1 SGHRS, CDR2 YFSETQ. The CDR3 loop reads CASSVEATGTGITHEQYF. The CDR3 region has the DNA TGCGCCAGCAGCGTAGAGGCTACCGGGACAGGGATCACCCACGAGCAGTACTTC.

This clone has a handful of counts. Other DNA sequences from this sample encode an identical CDR3 as well. The chain uses TRBV5-1 and TRBJ1-1; D unclear. Germline assignment: CDR1 SGHRS and CDR2 YFSETQ. Trimming removed 0 bases from V and 0 bases from J, with 6 bases in between. This CDR3 is 14 amino acids long. The CDR3 DNA reads as TGCGCCAGCAGCTTGGCGGGGATGAACACTGAAGCTTTCTTT. Translating it yields CASSLAGMNTEAFF.

This rearrangement joins TRBV28 to TRBJ2-2; 8 nucleotides match TRBD1. Trimming at V came to 3 bases and at J to 0 bases, leaving 18 bases not matched to a gene. This CDR3 is 21 amino acids long. CDR1 and CDR2 from the germline V gene are MDHEN and SYDVKM. The CDR3 sequence: CASSFAPTQDRDPTNTGELFF. The CDR3 coding sequence is TGTGCCAGCAGTTTTGCCCCTACCCAGGACAGGGACCCTACGAACACCGGGGAGCTGTTTTTT.

The chain employs TRBV19 and TRBJ2-7; TRBD2 agrees at 12 bases. Germline-derived CDR1 and CDR2 are LNHDA and SQIVND (reference sequence). This CDR3 has 16 amino acids. With V trimmed by 5 bases and J by 5 bases, 10 bases remained unmatched. The CDR3 DNA reads as TGTGCCAGTAGTCTAAGACTAGCGGGAGTTTCCCACGAGCAGTACTTC. This encodes CASSLRLAGVSHEQYF.

This chain joins TRBV28 and TRBJ2-3, with 9 bases aligning to TRBD2. The junction had 2 bases not matched to a gene; V was cut back by 0 bases and J by 1 base. The CDR3 loop spans 16 amino acids. Looked up from germline, CDR1 is MDHEN and CDR2 is SYDVKM. This chain's CDR3 is CASSLWASGGTDTQYF. CDR3 DNA sequence: TGTGCCAGCAGTTTATGGGCTAGCGGGGGCACAGATACGCAGTATTTT.

The chain carries TRBV9 and TRBJ2-5; a weak D match, TRBD1 (5 bases). CDR1 is SGDLS and CDR2 is YYNGEE in the germline V gene. The CDR3 sequence is 14 residues long. The V and J ends lost 0 bases and 3 bases respectively, with 9 bases between them. CDR3 DNA: TGTGCCAGCAGCGTAGTCCCGGACAAAGAGACCCAGTACTTC. This encodes CASSVVPDKETQYF.

CDR3 in amino acids: CASSYSPRDNEQFF. The DNA for the CDR3 is TGTGCCAGCAGTTACTCGCCTAGAGACAATGAGCAGTTCTTC. This rearrangement joins TRBV6-5 to TRBJ2-1; no reliable D call. The V gene lost 0 bases and the J gene lost 5 bases, with 8 bases spanning the gap. There are 14 residues in the CDR3. Germline assignment: CDR1 MNHEY and CDR2 SVGAGI.

The chain is built from TRBV4-2 and TRBJ1-1, with D perhaps TRBD1 (5 bases). This CDR3 has 15 amino acids. V was pared by 1 base and J by 2 bases, with 11 bases between. From germline, CDR1 is LGHNA and CDR2 YNFKEQ. The CDR3 is CASSQGVRENTEAFF. CDR3 bases: TGTGCCAGCAGCCAAGGAGTCAGGGAAAACACTGAAGCTTTCTTT.

Worth noting for this clone: Compared with germline, one end of the junction differs, possibly owing to a read error. The chain joins TRBV7-2 to TRBJ2-3; 7 bases fit TRBD2. The V gene's germline CDR1 is SGHTA and CDR2 FQGNSA. This CDR3 comprises 14 residues. CDR3 region: CASSIAGGTDTQYF. DNA of the CDR3: TGTGCCAGCAGCATAGCGGGCGGGACAGATACGCAGTATTTT.